The 27 T cell receptor beta chains in this list originate from one sample, sequenced in a study of blood T cell repertoires in COVID-19. Method: immunoSEQ multiplex PCR; TCRdb's copy keeps in-frame clones and lacks some. The data hold 340,000 or so clones, with around 86% observed a single time. The specimen sequenced was peripheral blood. All receptors derive from a man aged 45 to 65 with active or convalescent COVID-19.

The chain joins TRBV5-1 to TRBJ2-3, with 14 bases aligning to TRBD2. Losses at the gene ends were 3 bases for V and 0 bases for J; bases not matched to a gene: 12. The CDR3 runs to 20 residues. CDR1 is SGHRS and CDR2 is YFSETQ in the germline V gene. In nucleotides, the CDR3 is TGCGCCAGCAGCTCGACCGGACTAGCGGGAGGTAGTGCTAGCACAGATACGCAGTATTTT. Translated: CASSSTGLAGGSASTDTQYF.

In its sample, this clone was seen once. The J gene is TRBJ2-2, the V gene TRBV24-1; perhaps TRBD1 as D (5 bases). The germline gives CDR1 KGHDR, CDR2 SFDVKD. The CDR3 is 13 residues long. The V gene lost 8 bases and the J gene lost 7 bases, with 13 bases spanning the gap. CDR3 region: CATKQGWGGELFF. The CDR3 region has the DNA TGTGCCACCAAGCAGGGATGGGGCGGGGAGCTGTTTTTT.

Note on this clone: Other DNA sequences from this sample encode an identical CDR3 as well. CDR3 protein: CASSPRSGDEQYF. The CDR3 DNA is TGTGCCAGCTCACCGAGGAGCGGGGACGAGCAGTACTTC. The chain uses TRBV18 and TRBJ2-7, with TRBD2 matching over 7 bases. Germline-derived CDR1 and CDR2 are KGHSH and LQKENI. V lost 3 bases, J lost 5 bases, and 4 bases stayed unmatched. This CDR3 region has 13 residues. The full variable domain, completed using reference TRBV18 and TRBJ2-7, is NAGVMQNPRHLVRRRGQEARLRCSPMKGHSHVYWYRQLPEEGLKFMVYLQKENIIDESGMPKERFSAEFPKEGPSILRIQQVVRGDSAAYFCASSPRSGDEQYFGPGTRLTVT.

The chain links TRBV25-1 to TRBJ2-5, with D possibly matching TRBD1 (6 bases). V lost 10 bases, J lost 5 bases, and 29 bases lay in between. The CDR3 spans 17 residues. CDR1 and CDR2 from the germline V gene are MGHDK and SYGVNS. CDR3 nucleotide sequence: TGTGCCACCTCCTCCCCAGGGGTGGCATGGTTAAGCGAGACCCAGTACTTC. It codes for CATSSPGVAWLSETQYF. The whole variable domain, filled in from reference TRBV25-1 and TRBJ2-5, reads EADIYQTPRYLVIGTGKKITLECSQTMGHDKMYWYQQDPGMELHLIHYSYGVNSTEKGDLSSESTVSRIRTEHFPLTLESARPSHTSQYLCATSSPGVAWLSETQYFGPGTRLLVL.

The J gene is TRBJ1-3, the V gene TRBV28, with a possible D match to TRBD1 (5 bases). CDR1 and CDR2 from the germline V gene are MDHEN and SYDVKM. V lost 4 bases, J lost 4 bases, and 14 bases lay in between. This CDR3 is built from 15 residues. The CDR3 reads CASSYLRVVGNTIYF. The CDR3 nucleotides read TGTGCCAGCAGTTACCTCAGGGTAGTAGGAAACACCATATATTTT.

The chain joins TRBV24-1 to TRBJ2-3; D possibly corresponds to TRBD2 (6 bases). V was trimmed by 5 bases and J by 2 bases, leaving 13 bases between them. CDR1 is KGHDR and CDR2 is SFDVKD in the germline V gene. The CDR3 runs to 15 residues. Written as DNA, the CDR3 is TGTGCCACCAGTGTGGGGGGTCATAACACAGATACGCAGTATTTT. The encoded protein is CATSVGGHNTDTQYF.

Regarding this clone: Other DNA sequences from this sample encode an identical CDR3 as well. V gene TRBV19 combines with J gene TRBJ1-1, with D unresolved. Germline CDR1 is LNHDA and CDR2 is SQIVND (reference sequence). This CDR3 contains 13 residues. V lost 3 bases and J 4 bases, leaving 9 bases between the germline ends. The CDR3 loop is CASSIAGSTEAFF. The CDR3 DNA reads as TGTGCCAGTAGTATTGCGGGCTCCACTGAAGCTTTCTTT.

The genes are TRBV3-1 (or the pseudogene TRBV3-2) and TRBJ2-4, with a possible D match to TRBD2 (5 bases). CDR1 is LGHDT and CDR2 is YNNKEL in the germline V gene (reference sequence). The CDR3 runs 13 residues. V was clipped by 1 base and J by 8 bases, with 9 bases between them. CDR3: CASSQGVRDIQYF. CDR3 nucleotides: TGTGCCAGCAGCCAAGGGGTGCGGGACATTCAGTACTTC.

This clone was counted a few times. This sequence joins TRBV24-1 and TRBJ2-5, with 9 positions matching TRBD2. With 0 bases clipped from V and 1 base from J, the junction kept 8 bases outside the gene matches. The CDR3 sequence is 18 residues long. The germline gives CDR1 KGHDR, CDR2 SFDVKD. CDR3 sequence reads: CATSDLGVAGETQETQYF. CDR3 bases: TGTGCCACCAGTGATTTGGGGGTAGCGGGGGAGACCCAAGAGACCCAGTACTTC.

This rearrangement joins TRBV13 to TRBJ1-4; D might be TRBD1 (5 bases). Between the trimmed V and J ends, which lost 5 bases and 4 bases, there was a span of 14 bases. The CDR3 is 15 residues long. Per germline, CDR1 PRHDT and CDR2 FYEKMQ (reference sequence). In nucleotides, the CDR3 is TGTGCCAGCAGCCTCCGGACACCTAGTAATGAAAAACTGTTTTTT. Protein: CASSLRTPSNEKLFF.

In its sample, this clone was seen a few times. The rearrangement uses TRBV28 and TRBJ2-3; 14 bases align to TRBD2. V gave up 3 bases and J gave up 7 bases; unmatched junction bases: 6. From germline, CDR1 is MDHEN and CDR2 SYDVKM. CDR3 size: 16 residues. This CDR3 is CASSFPWTSGRNTQYF. The CDR3 nucleotides are TGTGCCAGCAGTTTCCCTTGGACTAGCGGGAGGAATACGCAGTATTTT.

The chain has TRBV19 and TRBJ1-4; TRBD1 aligns across 7 bases. The germline V gene encodes CDR1 LNHDA and CDR2 SQIVND (reference sequence). V gave up 4 bases and J gave up 7 bases; unmatched junction bases: 12. CDR3 length: 16 amino acids. CDR3 in amino acids: CASSTGQTLLGEKLFF. In DNA, the CDR3 is TGTGCCAGTAGTACGGGACAGACGCTCCTAGGTGAAAAACTGTTTTTT.

This chain joins TRBV5-8 and TRBJ2-1, with D perhaps matching TRBD2 (5 bases). With 7 bases removed from V and 2 bases from J, the gap between germline ends came to 19 bases. CDR1 and CDR2 from the germline V gene are SGHTS and YDEGEE. There are 16 residues in the CDR3. The CDR3 bases are TGTGCCAGCCCGGGGTCCCAGCGCCTCCCCTACAATGAGCAGTTCTTC. Its translation is CASPGSQRLPYNEQFF.

This chain connects TRBV15 to TRBJ2-4; TRBD1 agrees at 8 bases. V lost 3 bases and J lost 3; bases outside the gene matches: 7. CDR3 length: 16 amino acids. The germline CDR1 and CDR2 sequences are LNHNV and YYDKDF (reference sequence). The CDR3 region is CATSRDREALKNIQYF. The CDR3 DNA sequence: TGTGCCACCAGCAGGGACAGGGAGGCCCTCAAAAACATTCAGTACTTC.

The genes are TRBV29-1 and TRBJ2-1; tentative D call: TRBD1 (5 bases). The length of the CDR3 is 15 residues. CDR1 is SQVTM, CDR2 ANQGSEA, per germline. V shed 7 bases and J shed 0 bases, with 16 bases lying between them. CDR3: CSAPQGSSSYNEQFF. Written as DNA, the CDR3 is TGCAGCGCTCCCCAGGGCTCCAGCTCCTACAATGAGCAGTTCTTC.

The CDR3 region is CASSIVQAGGDGYTF. The CDR3 nucleotides read TGTGCCAGTAGTATAGTCCAGGCCGGGGGGGATGGCTACACCTTC. The chain couples TRBV19 to TRBJ1-2; D possibly corresponds to TRBD1 (5 bases). CDR1 LNHDA and CDR2 SQIVND come from the germline V gene (reference sequence). The germline V and J ends were trimmed by 1 base and 6 bases, with 15 bases remaining between them. The CDR3 runs 15 residues. Combining the CDR3 with reference TRBV19 and TRBJ1-2 gives the whole variable domain DGGITQSPKYLFRKEGQNVTLSCEQNLNHDAMYWYRQDPGQGLRLIYYSQIVNDFQKGDIAEGYSVSREKKESFPLTVTSAQKNPTAFYLCASSIVQAGGDGYTFGSGTRLTVV.

The V and J genes are TRBV6-5 and TRBJ1-1; D remains ambiguous. The V gene's germline CDR1 is MNHEY and CDR2 SVGAGI. The germline V and J ends were trimmed by 0 bases and 1 base, with 9 bases remaining between them. The CDR3 length is 15 residues. The CDR3 loop reads CASSYSATQNTEAFF. The CDR3 DNA reads as TGTGCCAGCAGTTACTCGGCGACTCAGAACACTGAAGCTTTCTTT.

The chain carries TRBV6-6 and TRBJ2-3; 13 nucleotides line up with TRBD2. The CDR3 loop spans 14 amino acids. The junction had 5 bases not matched to a gene; V was cut back by 5 bases and J by 9 bases. From germline, CDR1 is MNHNY and CDR2 SVGAGI (reference sequence). Here the CDR3 DNA reads TGTGCCAGCAGTCCCGGACTAGCGGGAGACACGCAGTATTTT. Translation: CASSPGLAGDTQYF.

The V gene is TRBV5-6, the J gene TRBJ2-5; 9 positions agree with TRBD1. CDR1 is SGHDT and CDR2 is YYEEEE in the germline V gene. The CDR3 runs 17 residues. V lost 5 bases to trimming and J lost 2 bases; unmatched junction nucleotides: 13. The CDR3 sequence: CASRQSQGAIWQETQYF. Here the CDR3 DNA reads TGTGCCAGCAGACAGTCACAGGGGGCGATATGGCAAGAGACCCAGTACTTC.

V usage is TRBV2 and J usage is TRBJ2-6, with D perhaps TRBD2 (5 bases). CDR1 and CDR2 from the germline V gene are SNHLY and FYNNEI. The CDR3 covers 13 residues. Between the trimmed V and J ends, which lost 8 bases and 3 bases, there was a span of 8 bases. CDR3 sequence: CASAGGGANVLTF. The CDR3 DNA reads as TGTGCCAGCGCGGGTGGTGGGGCCAACGTCCTGACTTTC.

The chain is built from TRBV7-2 and TRBJ2-1; a possible D gene is TRBD2 (5 bases). The CDR3 sequence is 13 residues long. Per the germline V gene, CDR1 is SGHTA and CDR2 is FQGNSA. Trimming shortened V by 1 base and J by 7 bases, and 8 bases separated the two germline ends. This CDR3 is CASSLGRHNEQFF. DNA of the CDR3: TGTGCCAGCAGCTTAGGGAGGCATAATGAGCAGTTCTTC.

This chain links TRBV3-1 (or the pseudogene TRBV3-2) with TRBJ2-7; 13 nucleotides align to TRBD2. Germline loops: CDR1 LGHDT, CDR2 YNNKEL (reference sequence). The CDR3 length is 15 residues. J lost 7 bases, V lost 4 bases, and 7 bases had no gene match. The CDR3 DNA reads TGTGCCAGCAGCCGGAAGGGACTAGCGGGAAGTGAGCAGTACTTC. Amino acid sequence: CASSRKGLAGSEQYF.

Here the CDR3 reads CASWDRGHGTEAFF. CDR3 in DNA: TGTGCCAGCTGGGATAGGGGGCATGGCACTGAAGCTTTCTTT. The chain recombines TRBV6-5 with TRBJ1-1, with 7 positions matching TRBD1. Germline V gene lookup returns CDR1 MNHEY and CDR2 SVGAGI. This CDR3 spans 14 amino acids. V shed 8 bases and J 4 bases; nucleotides not matched to a gene: 10.

J is TRBJ2-1 and V is TRBV18; 12 positions agree with TRBD2. J was trimmed by 5 bases and V by 3 bases; bases with no gene match: 2. CDR1 and CDR2 (germline): KGHSH, LQKENI. This CDR3 has 15 residues. The CDR3 reads CASSPRLAGDNEQFF. The CDR3 bases are TGTGCCAGCTCACCGCGACTAGCGGGAGACAATGAGCAGTTCTTC.

Concerning this clone: Other DNA sequences in the same sample also yield this CDR3. This chain uses TRBV6-5 with TRBJ1-6; D uncertain. CDR3 length: 15 amino acids. Trimming stripped 0 bases from V and 10 bases from J, with 13 bases between. Germline CDR1 and CDR2: MNHEY and SVGAGI. CDR3 sequence (DNA): TGTGCCAGCAGTTACTCGACCGCGGTGTGGTCACCCCTCCACTTT. This codes for CASSYSTAVWSPLHF.

This clone was picked up one time. This chain uses TRBV5-1 with TRBJ1-1, with 7 bases identical to TRBD1. Germline V gives CDR1 SGHRS, CDR2 YFSETQ. This CDR3 contains 15 residues. J was trimmed by 4 bases and V by 2 bases; bases with no gene match: 8. The CDR3 sequence: CASSLTGASGTEAFF. CDR3 coding DNA: TGCGCCAGCAGCTTAACAGGGGCAAGCGGCACTGAAGCTTTCTTT.

This clone occurred once. The chain couples TRBV18 to TRBJ1-5; 11 positions match TRBD1. This CDR3 is built from 15 residues. Germline-derived CDR1 and CDR2 are KGHSH and LQKENI. V was pared by 5 bases and J by 3 bases, with 3 bases of the junction left unmatched. The CDR3 loop is CASSEGQGVNQPQHF. The DNA of the CDR3 is TGTGCCAGCTCAGAGGGACAGGGGGTCAATCAGCCCCAGCATTTT.